Listed here are 19 T cell receptor beta chains from one sample, sequenced in a study of blood T cell repertoires in COVID-19. Clones were read by immunoSEQ multiplex PCR, and TCRdb kept only the in-frame ones, dropping some. The data contain about 42,000 clones, more than 75% of them singletons. The source material was peripheral blood. The origin of the receptors is a woman aged 70 to 79 in a cohort sampled during active COVID-19.

V is TRBV3-1 (or the pseudogene TRBV3-2) and J is TRBJ2-2, with 11 bases identical to TRBD2. V shed 1 base, J shed 7 bases, and the junction held 8 bases outside the gene matches. The CDR3 is 17 residues long. Germline-derived CDR1 and CDR2 are LGHDT and YNNKEL (reference sequence). CDR3 region: CASSQASLAGVGGELFF. In DNA, the CDR3 is TGTGCCAGCAGCCAAGCGTCACTAGCGGGAGTAGGCGGGGAGCTGTTTTTT.

The sample holds one count of this clone. The gene calls are TRBV30 and TRBJ2-1; D might be TRBD1 (6 bases). Trimming left V 0 bases short and J 6 bases short, with 6 bases between. CDR1 is GTSNPN and CDR2 is SVGIG in the germline V gene (reference sequence). This CDR3 is 12 amino acids long. The CDR3 region has the DNA TGTGCCTGGAGTGTACAGGGCAATGAGCAGTTCTTC. Protein product: CAWSVQGNEQFF. Supplemented by reference TRBV30 and TRBJ2-1, the full variable domain reads SQTIHQWPATLVQPVGSPLSLECTVEGTSNPNLYWYRQAAGRGLQLLFYSVGIGQISSEVPQNLSASRPQDRQFILSSKKLLLSDSGFYLCAWSVQGNEQFFGPGTRLTVL.

This clone came up a few times. The gene calls are TRBV6-2 or TRBV6-3 and TRBJ2-7; D gene uncertain. Per the germline V gene, CDR1 is MNHEY and CDR2 is SVGEGT. V was cut by 2 bases and J by 6 bases, with 8 bases left in between. The CDR3 sequence is 12 residues long. CDR3 coding DNA: TGTGCCAGCAGTTACGGTGTCGGCGAGCAGTACTTC. Residues: CASSYGVGEQYF.

The rearrangement joins TRBV4-3 to TRBJ1-1; D remains unclear. Germline values: CDR1 LGHNA, CDR2 YSLEER. The CDR3 runs 15 residues. Trimming removed 1 base at V and 5 bases at J, with 14 bases between. The CDR3 reads CASSQVGAPVTEAFF. The CDR3, as DNA: TGCGCCAGCAGCCAAGTCGGAGCCCCTGTGACTGAAGCTTTCTTT.

The chain links TRBV6-6 to TRBJ1-2; possible D gene TRBD1, 6 bases. Germline loops: CDR1 MNHNY, CDR2 SVGAGI (reference sequence). The CDR3 totals 16 residues. V was pared by 0 bases and J by 8 bases, with 19 bases between. The chain's CDR3 is CASSYSGQTGLSGYTF. As DNA, the CDR3 is TGTGCCAGCAGTTACTCAGGACAGACGGGCCTTAGCGGCTACACCTTC.

The V and J genes are TRBV6-2 or TRBV6-3 and TRBJ2-3; 8 positions match TRBD2. Germline trimming cut 6 bases from V and 0 bases from J; bases unmatched to any gene: 8. The CDR3 has 16 residues. Germline CDR1 reads MNHEY; CDR2 reads SVGEGT. In nucleotides, the CDR3 is TGTGCCAGCAGCGTTCTAGCGGGCCGAAGCACAGATACGCAGTATTTT. Amino acid sequence: CASSVLAGRSTDTQYF.

The rearrangement uses TRBV19 and TRBJ2-7, with a tentative D call TRBD2 (5 bases). Trimming took off 5 bases at V and 0 bases at J, with 11 bases between the two ends. The CDR3 is 14 residues long. Germline loops: CDR1 LNHDA, CDR2 SQIVND (reference sequence). Here the CDR3 DNA reads TGTGCCAGTAGTCTAGCTCCGAGCTCCTACGAGCAGTACTTC. Its protein is CASSLAPSSYEQYF.

The rearrangement links TRBV6-5 to TRBJ2-1, with 8 bases identical to TRBD2. The trim removed 7 bases at V and 4 bases at J, leaving 9 bases unmatched. The CDR3 covers 15 residues. The germline V gene has CDR1 MNHEY and CDR2 SVGAGI. In DNA, the CDR3 is TGTGCCAGCACCCGGGGGGGAGGGACGTACAATGAGCAGTTCTTC. Amino acids: CASTRGGGTYNEQFF.

V and J are TRBV30 and TRBJ1-5, with 8 positions matching TRBD1. V lost 3 bases to trimming and J lost 4 bases; unmatched junction nucleotides: 8. Germline assignment: CDR1 GTSNPN and CDR2 SVGIG (reference sequence). The CDR3 runs to 15 residues. The CDR3 region has the DNA TGTGCCTGGAGGGACGGACAGGGAAGGAATCAGCCCCAGCATTTT. This encodes CAWRDGQGRNQPQHF.

The gene calls are TRBV19 and TRBJ2-1, with 7 bases that match TRBD2. With V trimmed by 6 bases and J by 6 bases, 5 bases remained unmatched. CDR3 length: 13 residues. Germline V gene data show CDR1 as LNHDA and CDR2 as SQIVND (reference sequence). CDR3 amino acids: CASRKLASNEQFF. DNA for the CDR3: TGTGCCAGTAGGAAACTAGCGTCCAATGAGCAGTTCTTC.

The chain links TRBV3-1 (or the pseudogene TRBV3-2) to TRBJ1-1, with TRBD1 matching over 8 bases. This CDR3 has 14 residues. Per the germline V gene, CDR1 is LGHDT and CDR2 is YNNKEL (reference sequence). The ends lost 4 bases at V and 4 bases at J; junction bases unmatched: 5. CDR3 coding DNA: TGTGCCAGCAGCCCCCGGGACAGGAGCACTGAAGCTTTCTTT. As protein: CASSPRDRSTEAFF.

The J gene is TRBJ2-3, the V gene TRBV23-1; no clear D gene. TRBV23-1 is classed as an ORF, of uncertain function. The V end lost 0 bases, the J end lost 3 bases, and 19 bases lay between the germline ends. There are 18 residues in the CDR3. The chain's CDR3 is CASSQSGGDGIGTDTQYF. CDR3 sequence (DNA): TGCGCCAGCAGTCAATCAGGCGGAGACGGTATCGGGACAGATACGCAGTATTTT.

The V call is TRBV28, the J call TRBJ2-3; 8 nucleotides match TRBD1. This CDR3 spans 14 amino acids. With 4 bases clipped from V and 6 bases from J, the junction kept 6 bases outside the gene matches. CDR1 and CDR2 from the germline V gene are MDHEN and SYDVKM. CDR3 protein: CASSSTGVGDTQYF. CDR3 DNA sequence: TGTGCCAGCAGTTCGACAGGGGTGGGGGATACGCAGTATTTT.

The V gene is TRBV28, the J gene TRBJ2-4; TRBD2 might be the D (6 bases). V shed 5 bases and J shed 0 bases, with 20 bases lying between them. This CDR3 is 18 amino acids long. Germline V gene sequence: CDR1 MDHEN, CDR2 SYDVKM. The CDR3, as DNA: TGTGCCAGCAGTCCCACGGGGCGGGGCTTACTAGCCAAAAACATTCAGTACTTC. Protein: CASSPTGRGLLAKNIQYF.

The genes are TRBV6-5 and TRBJ1-2; D might be TRBD1 (6 bases). CDR3 length: 12 residues. Trimming pared 6 bases from V and 5 bases from J, leaving 10 bases between. CDR1 and CDR2 from the germline V gene are MNHEY and SVGAGI. This chain's CDR3 is CASRDSLYGYTF. Here the CDR3 DNA reads TGTGCCAGCAGGGACAGCTTATATGGCTACACCTTC.

The V and J genes are TRBV2 and TRBJ1-1, with 9 bases identical to TRBD1. V lost 10 bases to trimming and J lost 6 bases; unmatched junction nucleotides: 3. The CDR3 is 11 residues long. CDR1 and CDR2 (germline): SNHLY, FYNNEI. The CDR3 sequence is CATGTGPEAFF. The CDR3 DNA is TGTGCCACGGGGACAGGGCCTGAAGCTTTCTTT.

V is TRBV11-3 and J is TRBJ2-5; D is possibly TRBD2 (6 bases). The CDR3 covers 12 residues. Germline assignment: CDR1 SGHNT and CDR2 YENEEA. V was cut by 5 bases and J by 4 bases, with 8 bases left in between. In DNA, the CDR3 is TGTGCCAGCAGCCGGGACTTAGAGACCCAGTACTTC. It codes for CASSRDLETQYF.

A few counts support this clone. The chain combines TRBV28 with TRBJ1-6, with 7 positions matching TRBD1. CDR3 length: 14 residues. V lost 4 bases, J lost 6 bases, and 3 bases stayed unmatched. Germline lookup yields CDR1 MDHEN and CDR2 SYDVKM. The CDR3 region has the DNA TGTGCCAGCAGTTCGGGACAGAGTAATTCACCCCTCCACTTT. Its translation is CASSSGQSNSPLHF.

The V and J genes are TRBV5-5 and TRBJ2-1; the D is unclear. V dropped 3 bases and J dropped 5 bases, with 12 bases sitting between them. The CDR3 length is 14 residues. Per the germline V gene, CDR1 is SGHKS and CDR2 is YYEKEE (reference sequence). CDR3 coding DNA: TGTGCCAGCAGCTCGTCCTTCGGTAACAATGAGCAGTTCTTC. It specifies CASSSSFGNNEQFF.